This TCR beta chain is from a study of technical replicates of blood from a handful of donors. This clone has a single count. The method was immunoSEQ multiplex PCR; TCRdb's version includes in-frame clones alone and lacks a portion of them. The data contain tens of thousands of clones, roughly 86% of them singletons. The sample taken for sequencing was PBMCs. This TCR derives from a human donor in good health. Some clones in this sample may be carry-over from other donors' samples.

DNA for the CDR3: TGTGCCAGCAGCCCAACTCCGGGACTAGTAACGAATGAGCAGTTCTTC. Its protein is CASSPTPGLVTNEQFF. The genes are TRBV7-3 and TRBJ2-1; 8 positions agree with TRBD2. The germline V gene has CDR1 SGHTA and CDR2 FQGTGA. V lost 5 bases, J lost 7 bases, and 13 bases stayed unmatched. CDR3 length: 16 amino acids.